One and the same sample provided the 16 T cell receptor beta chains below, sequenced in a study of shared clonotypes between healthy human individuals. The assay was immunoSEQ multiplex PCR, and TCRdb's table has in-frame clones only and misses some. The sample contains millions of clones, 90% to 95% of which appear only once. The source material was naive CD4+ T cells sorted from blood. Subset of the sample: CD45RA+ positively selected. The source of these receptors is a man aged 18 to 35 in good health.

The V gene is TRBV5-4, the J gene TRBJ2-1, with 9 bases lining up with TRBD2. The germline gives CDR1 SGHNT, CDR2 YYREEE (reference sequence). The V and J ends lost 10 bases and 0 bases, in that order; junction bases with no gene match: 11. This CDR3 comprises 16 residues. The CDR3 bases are TGTGCCTTAGGAGCGGGGGGAACCAGCTCCTACAATGAGCAGTTCTTC. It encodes CALGAGGTSSYNEQFF.

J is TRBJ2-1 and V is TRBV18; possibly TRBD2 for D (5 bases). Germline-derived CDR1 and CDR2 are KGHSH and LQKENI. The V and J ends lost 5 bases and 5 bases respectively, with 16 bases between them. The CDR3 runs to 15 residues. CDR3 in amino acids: CASSTGFTVDNEQFF. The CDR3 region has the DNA TGTGCCAGCTCAACGGGATTTACGGTCGACAATGAGCAGTTCTTC.

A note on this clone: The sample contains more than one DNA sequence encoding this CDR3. The CDR3 region has the DNA TGTGCCAGCAGTGACTGGGGGCAAGAGACCCAGTACTTC. Its protein product is CASSDWGQETQYF. The chain recombines TRBV2 with TRBJ2-5; D may correspond to TRBD1 or TRBD2 (5 bases each). The V end was cut by 3 bases, the J end by 2 bases, with 7 bases between. CDR3 length equals 13 residues. The germline CDR1 and CDR2 sequences are SNHLY and FYNNEI.

CDR3 sequence: CASSLAGEAYEQYF. CDR3 nucleotide sequence: TGCGCCAGCAGCTTGGCGGGGGAGGCCTACGAGCAGTACTTC. This chain uses TRBV5-1 with TRBJ2-5; tentatively, D is TRBD2 (6 bases). The J call may not be correct, given that the DNA end is closer to TRBJ2-7. The CDR3 consists of 14 residues. Germline V gene lookup returns CDR1 SGHRS and CDR2 YFSETQ.

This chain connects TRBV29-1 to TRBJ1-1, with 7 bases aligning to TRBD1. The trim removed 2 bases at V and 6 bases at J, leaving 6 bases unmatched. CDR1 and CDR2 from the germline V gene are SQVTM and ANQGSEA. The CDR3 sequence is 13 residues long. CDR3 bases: TGCAGCGTTGAAATCACAGGGGTGGCTGAAGCTTTCTTT. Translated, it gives CSVEITGVAEAFF.

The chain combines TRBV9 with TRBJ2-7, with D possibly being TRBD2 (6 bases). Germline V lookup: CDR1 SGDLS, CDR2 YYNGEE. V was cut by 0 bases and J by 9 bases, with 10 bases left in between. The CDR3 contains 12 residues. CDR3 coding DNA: TGTGCCAGCAGCGTAGTGGAGGGAGTGCAGTACTTC. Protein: CASSVVEGVQYF.

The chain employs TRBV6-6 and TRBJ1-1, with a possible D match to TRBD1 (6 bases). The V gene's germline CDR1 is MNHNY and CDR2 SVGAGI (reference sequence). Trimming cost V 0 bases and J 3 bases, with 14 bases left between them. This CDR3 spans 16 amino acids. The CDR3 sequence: CASSYSRNRDYTEAFF. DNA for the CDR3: TGTGCCAGCAGTTACTCGAGAAACAGGGATTACACTGAAGCTTTCTTT.

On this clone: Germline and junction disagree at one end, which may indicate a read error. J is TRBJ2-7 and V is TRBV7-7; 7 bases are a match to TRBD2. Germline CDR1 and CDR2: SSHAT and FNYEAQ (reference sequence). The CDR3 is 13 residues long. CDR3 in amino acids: CASSLGREAEQYF. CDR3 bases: TGTGCTAGCAGCTTAGGGAGGGAGGCCGAGCAGTACTTC.

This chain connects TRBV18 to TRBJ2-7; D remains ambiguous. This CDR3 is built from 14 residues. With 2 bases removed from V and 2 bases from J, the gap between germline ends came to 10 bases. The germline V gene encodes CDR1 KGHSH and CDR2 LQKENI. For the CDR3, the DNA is TGTGCCAGCTCACCAGGAGAGCCCCCCTACGAGCAGTACTTC. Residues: CASSPGEPPYEQYF.

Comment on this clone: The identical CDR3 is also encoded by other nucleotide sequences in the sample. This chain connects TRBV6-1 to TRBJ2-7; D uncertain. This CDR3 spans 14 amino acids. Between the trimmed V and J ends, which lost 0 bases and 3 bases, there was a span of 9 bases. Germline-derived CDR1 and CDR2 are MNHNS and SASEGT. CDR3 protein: CASSEAGLSYEQYF. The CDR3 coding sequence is TGTGCCAGCAGTGAAGCAGGGTTGAGCTACGAGCAGTACTTC.

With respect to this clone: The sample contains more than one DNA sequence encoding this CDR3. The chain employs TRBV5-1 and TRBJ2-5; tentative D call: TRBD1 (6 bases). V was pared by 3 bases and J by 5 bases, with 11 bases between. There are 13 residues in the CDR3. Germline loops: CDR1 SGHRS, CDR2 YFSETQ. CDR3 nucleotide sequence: TGCGCCAGCAGCTCCGGACAGCGGGAGACCCAGTACTTC. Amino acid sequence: CASSSGQRETQYF.

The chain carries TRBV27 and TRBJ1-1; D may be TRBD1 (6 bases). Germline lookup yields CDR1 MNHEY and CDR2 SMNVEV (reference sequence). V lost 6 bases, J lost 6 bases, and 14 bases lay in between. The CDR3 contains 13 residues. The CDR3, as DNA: TGTGCCAGCAGCTTACGGACAGCTGCTGAAGCTTTCTTT. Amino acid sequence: CASSLRTAAEAFF.

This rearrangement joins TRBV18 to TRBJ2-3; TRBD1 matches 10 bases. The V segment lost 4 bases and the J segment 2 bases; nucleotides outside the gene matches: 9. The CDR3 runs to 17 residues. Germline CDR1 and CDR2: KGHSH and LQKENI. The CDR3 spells CASSLNKGQGNTDTQYF. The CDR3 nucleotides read TGTGCCAGCTCACTCAACAAGGGACAGGGGAACACAGATACGCAGTATTTT.

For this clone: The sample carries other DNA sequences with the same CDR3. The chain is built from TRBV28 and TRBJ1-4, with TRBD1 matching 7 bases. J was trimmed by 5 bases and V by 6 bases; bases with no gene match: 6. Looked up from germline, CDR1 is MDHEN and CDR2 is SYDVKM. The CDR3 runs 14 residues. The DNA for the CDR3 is TGTGCCAGCAGCTCAGGGACAGAGAATGAAAAACTGTTTTTT. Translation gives CASSSGTENEKLFF. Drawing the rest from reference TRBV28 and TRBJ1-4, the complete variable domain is DVKVTQSSRYLVKRTGEKVFLECVQDMDHENMFWYRQDPGLGLRLIYFSYDVKMKEKGDIPEGYSVSREKKERFSLILESASTNQTSMYLCASSSGTENEKLFFGSGTQLSVL.

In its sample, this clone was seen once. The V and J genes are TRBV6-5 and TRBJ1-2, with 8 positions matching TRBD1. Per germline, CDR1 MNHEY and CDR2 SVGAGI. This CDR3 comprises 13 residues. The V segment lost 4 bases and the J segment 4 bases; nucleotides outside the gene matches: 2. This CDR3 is CASSSTGVYGYTF. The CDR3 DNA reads TGTGCCAGCAGTTCGACAGGGGTCTATGGCTACACCTTC.

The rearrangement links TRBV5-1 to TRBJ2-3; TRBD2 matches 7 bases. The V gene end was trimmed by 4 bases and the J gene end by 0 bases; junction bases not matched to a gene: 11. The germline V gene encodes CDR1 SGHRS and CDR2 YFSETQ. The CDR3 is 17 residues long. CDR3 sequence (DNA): TGCGCCAGCAGCCTCGGGACTACGAGCGCTAGCACAGATACGCAGTATTTT. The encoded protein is CASSLGTTSASTDTQYF.